This TCR beta chain was observed in a study of T cells in Graves' hyperthyroidism and ophthalmopathy. Findings and caveats of the study: Within blood appeared most thyroid clonotypes that had expanded above 0.001. Stable hyperthyroidism was told apart from ophthalmopathy by a model built on 13 V-J features.

RNA transcripts gave rise to amplified TCR beta CDR3 regions. When the TCR CDR3 underwent first-round RT-PCR, the HTBI primer set was used. MiXCR, applied by TCRdb to the multiplex PCR reads, yields one record per CDR3 protein. Seen here are 400,000 to 450,000 distinct CDR3 sequences, about 15% observed once, and the top ten hold over 10%. The diagnostic basis comprised clinical symptoms, serum thyroxine and TRAb, thyroid ultrasound and orbital computed tomography. Fresh peripheral blood, roughly 10 ml of it, supplied the PBMCs. CDR3 length: 16 residues. Germline CDR1 reads MDHEN; CDR2 reads SYDVKM. J gave up 1 base and V 8 bases, and 10 bases lay outside the gene matches. Ten or more counts support this clonotype. Its antigen is not identified.

The source material was blood. This chain connects TRBV28 to TRBJ1-1, with 10 bases matching TRBD1. This receptor was taken from a man between 18 and 35 years old with Graves' ophthalmopathy. The CDR3 region has the DNA TGTGCCAGCCGAAGAGGGGACAGGGGCCCGAACACTGAAGCTTTCTTT. Its protein product is CASRRGDRGPNTEAFF.